The 26 T cell receptor beta chains in this list originate from one sample, sequenced in a study of identical twins. TCRdb reprocessed the 5' RACE reads with MiXCR, giving one entry per CDR3 protein. The table has about 530,000 distinct CDR3 sequences, approximately 20% seen once. This same sample was also part of a study on yellow fever vaccine responses in identical twins.

The material sequenced was CD4+ T cells sorted from blood. These receptors all come from a woman aged 18-29 years in good health.

This clonotype was found a few times. V usage is TRBV5-1 and J usage is TRBJ2-1, with 14 bases that match TRBD2. Trimming cost V 2 bases and J 0 bases; bases outside gene matches: 7. Germline V gene lookup returns CDR1 SGHRS and CDR2 YFSETQ. The CDR3 spans 19 residues. CDR3 nucleotide sequence: TGCGCCAGCAGCTTCAGACTAGCGGGGGGGACCAGCTCCTACAATGAGCAGTTCTTC. Translated, it gives CASSFRLAGGTSSYNEQFF.

The chain employs TRBV21-1 and TRBJ2-3; the D segment call TRBD1 is taken from the table without a DNA check. TRBV21-1 is deemed a pseudogene. The CDR3 totals 14 residues. CDR3 sequence reads: CASSGGSRTDTQYF. Written as DNA, the CDR3 is TGTGCCAGCAGCGGGGGTAGTCGGACAGATACGCAGTATTTT.

This chain links TRBV25-1 with TRBJ1-6; D remains unclear. Trimming pared 6 bases from V and 7 bases from J, leaving 13 bases between. The CDR3 totals 14 residues. Germline CDR1 MGHDK, CDR2 SYGVNS. The CDR3 DNA follows: TGTGCCAGCAGGGAAGAGCTGAGGAATTCACCCCTCCACTTT. Translated: CASREELRNSPLHF.

This chain connects TRBV3-1 to TRBJ2-5, with D perhaps matching TRBD1 (6 bases). CDR3 size: 17 residues. Germline lookup yields CDR1 LGHDT and CDR2 YNNKEL (reference sequence). Trimming took off 4 bases at V and 2 bases at J, with 20 bases between the two ends. The CDR3 coding sequence is TGTGCCAGCAGCCCAAGCCGGCCCGACAGGACTCAAGAGACCCAGTACTTC. This gives the protein CASSPSRPDRTQETQYF.

This clonotype was observed a handful of times. This chain connects TRBV3-1 to TRBJ2-5; 7 bases are a match to TRBD2. V dropped 1 base and J dropped 8; count of bases not matched to a gene: 19. CDR1 and CDR2 (germline): LGHDT, YNNKEL (reference sequence). CDR3 size: 18 residues. This chain's CDR3 is CASSQVNAGDRIRGTQYF. CDR3 coding DNA: TGTGCCAGCAGCCAAGTCAACGCGGGGGACCGAATAAGGGGTACCCAGTACTTC.

This chain uses TRBV29-1 with TRBJ2-5, with 10 bases matching TRBD2. The CDR3 is made up of 15 amino acids. The germline V gene has CDR1 SQVTM and CDR2 ANQGSEA. V was pared by 6 bases and J by 1 base, with 8 bases of the junction left unmatched. In nucleotides, the CDR3 is TGCAGCGTCTCGCTAGCGGGGGCTGTCCAAGAGACCCAGTACTTC. This translates into CSVSLAGAVQETQYF. Full variable domain (remainder filled in from reference TRBV29-1 and TRBJ2-5): SAVISQKPSRDICQRGTSLTIQCQVDSQVTMMFWYRQQPGQSLTLIATANQGSEATYESGFVIDKFPISRPNLTFSTLTVSNMSPEDSSIYLCSVSLAGAVQETQYFGPGTRLLVL.

This clonotype was counted only a few times. V is TRBV5-1 and J is TRBJ2-2; TRBD1 aligns across 8 bases. Germline CDR1 reads SGHRS; CDR2 reads YFSETQ. V dropped 3 bases and J dropped 7; count of bases not matched to a gene: 11. This CDR3 region has 16 residues. The CDR3 DNA is TGCGCCAGCAGCTCGCTCATCGGACAGGGTGGCGGGGAGCTGTTTTTT. Translating it yields CASSSLIGQGGGELFF.

CDR3 coding DNA: TGTGCCAGTCAACCAGGCGGGAGGGTCTATGGCTACACCTTC. This sequence encodes CASQPGGRVYGYTF. The chain joins TRBV2 to TRBJ1-2; D remains ambiguous. This CDR3 is 14 amino acids long. The V gene lost 9 bases and the J gene lost 4 bases, with 18 bases spanning the gap. The germline gives CDR1 SNHLY, CDR2 FYNNEI.

There are a few counts of this clonotype. V usage is TRBV7-9 and J usage is TRBJ2-7; possibly TRBD2 for D (5 bases). Germline CDR1 reads SEHNR; CDR2 reads FQNEAQ (reference sequence). CDR3 length equals 15 residues. Trimming stripped 2 bases from V and 3 bases from J, with 14 bases between. CDR3 nucleotide sequence: TGTGCCAGCAGCTTAAGTGGGGTGGACTTCTACGAGCAGTACTTC. Its protein is CASSLSGVDFYEQYF.

V is TRBV12-3 or TRBV12-4 and J is TRBJ1-2; unclear D gene. The CDR3 runs to 13 residues. V was clipped by 4 bases and J by 0 bases, with 6 bases between them. The CDR3 is CASSWGANYGYTF. CDR3 coding DNA: TGTGCCAGCAGTTGGGGAGCTAACTATGGCTACACCTTC.

With respect to this clonotype: A much bigger clone sits one base away, suggesting this may be a read error. The chain links TRBV3-1 to TRBJ1-5; D gene uncertain. The V and J ends lost 1 base and 5 bases respectively, with 3 bases between them. Germline lookup yields CDR1 LGHDT and CDR2 YNNKEL (reference sequence). This CDR3 region has 12 residues. The CDR3 DNA follows: TGTGCCAGCAGCCAAGCGGATCAGCCCCAGCATTTT. Its translation is CASSQADQPQHF.

This chain uses TRBV6-5 with TRBJ2-7, with 7 bases fitting TRBD1. CDR1 is MNHEY and CDR2 is SVGAGI in the germline V gene. The junction had 4 bases not matched to a gene; V was cut back by 0 bases and J by 5 bases. The CDR3 has 14 residues. The CDR3 DNA reads TGTGCCAGCAGTTACTCGGGGACAGTACACGAGCAGTACTTC. Its protein product is CASSYSGTVHEQYF.

This rearrangement joins TRBV20-1 to TRBJ1-1, with D unclear. The ends were cut back, 1 base at V and 3 bases at J, with 3 bases in the middle. Germline CDR1 DFQATT, CDR2 SNEGSKA (reference sequence). The CDR3 runs 11 residues. CDR3 sequence reads: CSARVDTEAFF. CDR3 in DNA: TGCAGTGCTAGAGTTGACACTGAAGCTTTCTTT.

This clonotype occurred a few times. DNA of the CDR3: TGTGCCAGCAGATCTTGGGGACAGGGGGCAGATACGCAGTATTTT. This sequence encodes CASRSWGQGADTQYF. This chain links TRBV25-1 with TRBJ2-3; 11 bases match TRBD1. Germline-derived CDR1 and CDR2 are MGHDK and SYGVNS. The junction had 6 bases not matched to a gene; V was cut back by 6 bases and J by 4 bases. There are 15 residues in the CDR3.

This clonotype occurred a few times. The chain carries TRBV18 and TRBJ2-5, with no clear D. The ends were cut back, 2 bases at V and 4 bases at J, with 8 bases in the middle. The germline gives CDR1 KGHSH, CDR2 LQKENI. CDR3 length: 13 residues. CDR3 nucleotide sequence: TGTGCCAGCTCACCAGGGATCGGAGAGACCCAGTACTTC. Translation: CASSPGIGETQYF. Complete variable domain (other parts from reference TRBV18 and TRBJ2-5): NAGVMQNPRHLVRRRGQEARLRCSPMKGHSHVYWYRQLPEEGLKFMVYLQKENIIDESGMPKERFSAEFPKEGPSILRIQQVVRGDSAAYFCASSPGIGETQYFGPGTRLLVL.

The V call is TRBV20-1, the J call TRBJ2-2; D is unresolved. The CDR3 totals 13 residues. Per the germline V gene, CDR1 is DFQATT and CDR2 is SNEGSKA (reference sequence). V was shortened by 6 bases and J by 4 bases, with 12 bases between the two germline ends. The CDR3 is CSAKVAGTGELFF. Here the CDR3 DNA reads TGCAGTGCCAAAGTCGCTGGCACCGGGGAGCTGTTTTTT.

This clonotype has only a few counts. This chain joins TRBV10-3 and TRBJ2-7, with D unresolved. The CDR3 contains 15 residues. Germline V gene data show CDR1 as ENHRY and CDR2 as SYGVKD. Trimming cost V 3 bases and J 0 bases, with 12 bases left between them. The CDR3: CAISDEQRSSYEQYF. DNA of the CDR3: TGTGCCATCAGTGATGAACAGAGAAGCTCCTACGAGCAGTACTTC.

The J gene is TRBJ1-6, the V gene TRBV12-3 or TRBV12-4; D is undetermined. V lost 2 bases, J lost 0 bases, and 8 bases lay in between. The CDR3 is 16 amino acids. The CDR3 loop is CASSLRGSSYNSPLHF. The CDR3 DNA reads as TGTGCCAGCAGTTTACGGGGAAGCTCCTATAATTCACCCCTCCACTTT.

The chain joins TRBV5-1 to TRBJ2-1; TRBD1 aligns across 8 bases. After removal of 4 bases from V and 4 bases from J, the junction contained 10 bases not matched to a gene. The CDR3 extends over 16 amino acids. Germline V gene data show CDR1 as SGHRS and CDR2 as YFSETQ. The CDR3 sequence is CASSLQSGTGYNEQFF. For the CDR3, the DNA is TGCGCCAGCAGCCTGCAGAGTGGGACAGGATACAATGAGCAGTTCTTC.

The chain recombines TRBV25-1 with TRBJ2-5; D might be TRBD1 (5 bases). V gave up 7 bases and J gave up 4 bases, with 19 bases separating them. This CDR3 is built from 15 residues. Germline loops: CDR1 MGHDK, CDR2 SYGVNS. The CDR3 nucleotides read TGTGCCAGCACCTTGGGCCAGGGCCCGCGAGAGACCCAGTACTTC. It specifies CASTLGQGPRETQYF.

This sequence joins TRBV5-1 and TRBJ2-7; TRBD1 aligns across 8 bases. Trimming removed 4 bases from V and 0 bases from J; junction bases left unmatched: 6. This CDR3 comprises 15 residues. Germline loops: CDR1 SGHRS, CDR2 YFSETQ. DNA for the CDR3: TGCGCCAGCAGCCACGGGACAGGTAGCTCCTACGAGCAGTACTTC. The encoded protein is CASSHGTGSSYEQYF.

This rearrangement joins TRBV11-2 to TRBJ1-1; D remains ambiguous. The CDR3 loop spans 14 amino acids. Germline V gene data show CDR1 as SGHAT and CDR2 as FQNNGV. V was clipped by 5 bases and J by 1 base, with 11 bases between them. CDR3 nucleotide sequence: TGTGCCAGCAGCCTCTCACCCACGAACACTGAAGCTTTCTTT. Translated, it gives CASSLSPTNTEAFF.

This clonotype occurred a few times. The rearrangement links TRBV3-1 to TRBJ1-2; D is unclear. The CDR3 runs 14 residues. The germline V gene has CDR1 LGHDT and CDR2 YNNKEL (reference sequence). Trimming took 2 bases from V and 4 from J, leaving 11 bases between them. Written as DNA, the CDR3 is TGTGCCAGCAGCCAACCCGTTAAGCCCTATGGCTACACCTTC. Encoded protein: CASSQPVKPYGYTF.

This clonotype was seen many times. The rearrangement links TRBV5-1 to TRBJ2-1, with TRBD1 as a possible D gene (6 bases). Trimming cost V 3 bases and J 4 bases, with 17 bases left between them. Germline CDR1 SGHRS, CDR2 YFSETQ. The CDR3 runs 16 residues. Here the CDR3 reads CASSSGAGARYNEQFF. The CDR3 DNA reads TGCGCCAGCAGCTCCGGTGCAGGGGCCAGATACAATGAGCAGTTCTTC.

There are a few counts of this clonotype. The chain recombines TRBV6-1 with TRBJ2-2, with D maybe TRBD2 (7 bases). Trimming left V 10 bases short and J 0 bases short, with 15 bases between. Germline CDR1 is MNHNS and CDR2 is SASEGT. CDR3 length equals 15 residues. The DNA of the CDR3 is TGTGCCACCTGGGGGGGGCTCCCGAACACCGGGGAGCTGTTTTTT. It encodes CATWGGLPNTGELFF.

In this sample, this clonotype turned up a few times. The chain uses TRBV20-1 and TRBJ1-5; D not resolved. This CDR3 spans 14 amino acids. The V gene's germline CDR1 is DFQATT and CDR2 SNEGSKA (reference sequence). The germline V and J ends were trimmed by 0 bases and 3 bases, with 9 bases remaining between them. CDR3 nucleotides: TGCAGTGCTAGAGACGGCGGCTACAATCAGCCCCAGCATTTT. Encoded protein: CSARDGGYNQPQHF.